The source of this T cell receptor (beta chain) is a study of blood T cell repertoires in COVID-19 (dated by TCRdb to 2018 to 2021). Broadly, across the study: Samples covering the acute and convalescent phases of COVID-19 were provided by collaborators in the United States, Italy and Spain. The material from the prospective study consisted of cDNA or gDNA derived from T cells, B-cell-depleted T cells, or PBMCs. The dataset comprised deeply sampled blood TCRbeta repertoires from subjects exposed to, actively infected with, or recovered from COVID-19. A freely available public database, intended as a resource for researchers studying the immune response to SARS-CoV-2, is where the repertoires were released. Samples came from the ongoing ImmuneRACE study (first 160 participants) plus 1,254 subjects from 6 global collaborators. The sample metadata nearly always contained a de-identified subject ID, COVID-19 status, age in years and sex. Where HLA class I and class II types were available, the types were taken from metadata supplied by the sample provider, not from assay-based typing. Study-level results and caveats: Clinical and demographic metadata were provided uncurated, with the amount varying by source and participant.

About this clone: The specificity of this receptor is unknown. No qualities accompany the bases; no much larger clone lies one base away.

Whole blood was collected in K2EDTA tubes by collaborating institutions according to the institutions' own protocols. Collaborator samples were shipped for TCRbeta analysis as frozen whole blood, isolated PBMCs, or DNA extracted from either sample type. V and J lose 0 bases and 7 bases, and a span of 13 bases separates them. Based on the germline V gene, the CDR1 and CDR2 sequences are SGDLS and YYNGEE. Measured from the cysteine to the phenylalanine, the CDR3 is 15 residues long. Kept here is only the CDR3 DNA, which spans 45 bases and is read in frame from base 1. The immunoSEQ Assay, a bias-controlled multiplex PCR, was used to amplify TCRbeta CDR3 regions from genomic DNA. The study's processing was this. The number of nucleated cells in each sample was estimated by amplification of reference gene primers within the assay. To quantify the absolute abundance of each unique TCRbeta CDR3 rearrangement, sequence reads were collapsed and filtered. For each sample, productive Simpson clonality was calculated by taking the square root of Simpson's diversity index across productive rearrangements. Held by TCRdb, this immuneACCESS table contains in-frame sequences only and omits some clones. Under half of the omission traces to an unresolved V gene where checked; the cause of the rest is unknown. That table gives V, J and clone size, and the DNA gave D and trimming. The sample table records 150,000 or so clones; approximately 91% of these occur just once. Roughly 2.1% of the sample rests with the top ten.

The sequence came from a man aged 18 to 30 with acute or convalescent COVID-19. The chain joins TRBV9 to TRBJ2-2; a tentative D match to TRBD2 spans 6 bases. The sequenced material came from peripheral blood. The DNA reads TGTGCCAGCAGCGTAGGCGGAGGGATCAGCGGGGAGCTGTTTTTT. The translation is CASSVGGGISGELFF.